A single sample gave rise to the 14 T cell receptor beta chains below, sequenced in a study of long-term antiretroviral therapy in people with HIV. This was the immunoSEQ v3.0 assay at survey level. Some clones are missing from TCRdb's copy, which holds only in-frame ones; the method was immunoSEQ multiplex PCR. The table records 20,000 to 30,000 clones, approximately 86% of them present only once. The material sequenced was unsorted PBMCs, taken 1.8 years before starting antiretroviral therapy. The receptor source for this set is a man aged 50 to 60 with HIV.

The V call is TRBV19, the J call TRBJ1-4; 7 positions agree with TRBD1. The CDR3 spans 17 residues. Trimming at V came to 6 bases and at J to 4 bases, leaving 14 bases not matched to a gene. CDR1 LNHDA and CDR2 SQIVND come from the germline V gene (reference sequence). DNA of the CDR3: TGTGCCAGTAGGAGATTTGGGGGACAGAGTATTAATGAAAAACTGTTTTTT. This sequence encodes CASRRFGGQSINEKLFF. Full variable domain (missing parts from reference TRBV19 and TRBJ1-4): DGGITQSPKYLFRKEGQNVTLSCEQNLNHDAMYWYRQDPGQGLRLIYYSQIVNDFQKGDIAEGYSVSREKKESFPLTVTSAQKNPTAFYLCASRRFGGQSINEKLFFGSGTQLSVL.

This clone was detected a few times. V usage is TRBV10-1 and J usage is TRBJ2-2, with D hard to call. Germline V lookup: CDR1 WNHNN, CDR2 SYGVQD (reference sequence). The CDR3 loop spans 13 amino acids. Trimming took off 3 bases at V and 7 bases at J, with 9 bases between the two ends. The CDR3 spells CASSEGAYGELFF. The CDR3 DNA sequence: TGCGCCAGCAGTGAAGGTGCTTACGGGGAGCTGTTTTTT.

CDR3 loop: CASSILMWDDNGYTF. CDR3 sequence (DNA): TGTGCCAGTAGTATACTAATGTGGGACGACAACGGCTACACCTTC. The genes are TRBV19 and TRBJ1-2, with TRBD1 as a possible D gene (5 bases). Trimming took off 2 bases at V and 8 bases at J, with 18 bases between the two ends. The CDR3 covers 15 residues. Germline CDR1 reads LNHDA; CDR2 reads SQIVND (reference sequence).

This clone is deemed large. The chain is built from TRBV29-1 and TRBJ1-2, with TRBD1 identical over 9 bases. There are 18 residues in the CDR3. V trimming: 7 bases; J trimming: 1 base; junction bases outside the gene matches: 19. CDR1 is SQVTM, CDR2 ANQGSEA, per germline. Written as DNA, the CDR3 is TGCAGCGCCACCCCCGGTGGGGGACAGGGACCCAATAACTATGGCTACACCTTC. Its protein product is CSATPGGGQGPNNYGYTF.

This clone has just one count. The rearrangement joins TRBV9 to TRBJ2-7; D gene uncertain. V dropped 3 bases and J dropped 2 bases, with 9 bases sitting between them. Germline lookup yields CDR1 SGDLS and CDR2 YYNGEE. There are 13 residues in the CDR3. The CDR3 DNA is TGTGCCAGCAGCGGGGCCAGGCCCTACGAGCAGTACTTC. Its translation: CASSGARPYEQYF.

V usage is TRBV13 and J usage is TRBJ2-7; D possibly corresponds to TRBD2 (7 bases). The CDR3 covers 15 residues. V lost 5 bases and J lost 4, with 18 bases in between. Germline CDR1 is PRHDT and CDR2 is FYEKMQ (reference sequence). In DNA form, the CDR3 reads TGTGCCAGCAGCGCCATGGGGGGGGGCCGTTACGAGCAGTACTTC. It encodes CASSAMGGGRYEQYF. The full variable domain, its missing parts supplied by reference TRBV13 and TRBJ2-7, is AAGVIQSPRHLIKEKRETATLKCYPIPRHDTVYWYQQGPGQDPQFLISFYEKMQSDKGSIPDRFSAQQFSDYHSELNMSSLELGDSALYFCASSAMGGGRYEQYFGPGTRLTVT.

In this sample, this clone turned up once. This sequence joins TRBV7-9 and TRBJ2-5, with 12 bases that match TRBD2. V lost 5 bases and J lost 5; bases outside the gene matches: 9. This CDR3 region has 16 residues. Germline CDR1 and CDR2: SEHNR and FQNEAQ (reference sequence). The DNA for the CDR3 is TGTGCCAGCAGCCTCCTAAACCTAGCGGGAGGGGAGACCCAGTACTTC. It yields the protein CASSLLNLAGGETQYF.

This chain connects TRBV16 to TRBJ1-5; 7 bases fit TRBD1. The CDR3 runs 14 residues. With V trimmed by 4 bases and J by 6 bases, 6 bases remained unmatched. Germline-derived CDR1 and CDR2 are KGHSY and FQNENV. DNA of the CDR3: TGTGCCAGCAGCCCAGAACACAGGGGTCAGCCCCAGCATTTT. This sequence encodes CASSPEHRGQPQHF.

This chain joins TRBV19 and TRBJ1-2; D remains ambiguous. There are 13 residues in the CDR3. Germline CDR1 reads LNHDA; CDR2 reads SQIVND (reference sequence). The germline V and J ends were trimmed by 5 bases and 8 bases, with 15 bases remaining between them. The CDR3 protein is CASSSGRSGGYTF. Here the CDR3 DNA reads TGTGCCAGTAGTTCAGGACGGTCGGGCGGCTACACCTTC.

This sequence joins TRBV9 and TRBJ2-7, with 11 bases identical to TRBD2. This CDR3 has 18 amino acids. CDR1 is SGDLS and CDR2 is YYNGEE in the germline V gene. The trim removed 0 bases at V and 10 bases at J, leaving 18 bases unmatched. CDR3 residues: CASSVESRLAGGPPLQYF. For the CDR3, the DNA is TGTGCCAGCAGCGTAGAGTCCAGGCTAGCGGGGGGCCCTCCACTCCAGTACTTC.

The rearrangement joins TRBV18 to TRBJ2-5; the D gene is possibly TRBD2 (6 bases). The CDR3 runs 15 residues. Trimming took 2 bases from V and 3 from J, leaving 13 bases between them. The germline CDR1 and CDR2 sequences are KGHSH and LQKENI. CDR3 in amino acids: CASSPLPSAKETQYF. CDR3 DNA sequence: TGTGCCAGCTCACCATTGCCTAGCGCCAAAGAGACCCAGTACTTC.

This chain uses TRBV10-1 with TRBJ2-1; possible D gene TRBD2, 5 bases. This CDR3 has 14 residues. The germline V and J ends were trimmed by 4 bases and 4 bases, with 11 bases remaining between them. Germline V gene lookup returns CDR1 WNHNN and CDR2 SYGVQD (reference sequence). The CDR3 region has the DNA TGCGCCAGCAGTGGCCGGGATCCATACAATGAGCAGTTCTTC. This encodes CASSGRDPYNEQFF.

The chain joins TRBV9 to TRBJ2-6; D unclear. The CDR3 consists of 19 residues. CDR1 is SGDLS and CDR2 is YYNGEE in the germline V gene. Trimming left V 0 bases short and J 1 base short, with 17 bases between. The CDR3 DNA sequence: TGTGCCAGCAGCGTAGCCCGAGACGCTGCTGGTTCTGGGGCCAACGTCCTGACTTTC. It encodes CASSVARDAAGSGANVLTF.

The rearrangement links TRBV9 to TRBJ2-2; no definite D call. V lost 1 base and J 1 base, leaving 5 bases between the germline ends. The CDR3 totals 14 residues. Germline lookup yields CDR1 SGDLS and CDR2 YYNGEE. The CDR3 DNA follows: TGTGCCAGCAGCGTAAGAGGGAACACCGGGGAGCTGTTTTTT. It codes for CASSVRGNTGELFF.